This TCR beta chain emerged from a study of CD8+CD57+ T cells in acquired aplastic anemia. Genomic DNA templated the TCR beta VDJ and CDR3 profiling. MiXCR was run by TCRdb on the reads, yielding one entry per CDR3 protein. The table lists about 240,000 distinct CDR3 sequences, around 46% of them singletons. This clonotype was seen at least ten times. All patients picked for sequencing had shown, by flow cytometry, an expansion of CD8+CD57+ cells. Trimming removed 6 bases at V and 5 bases at J, with 8 bases between. Germline lookup yields CDR1 MNHEY and CDR2 SVGAGI. The CDR3 spans 12 residues. The chain recombines TRBV6-5 with TRBJ2-1; no firm D call. Material: sorted CD4+, CD8+, or CD8+CD57+ T cells (not recorded which) from PBMCs. The origin of this receptor is a human donor with aplastic anemia. The CDR3 DNA reads as TGTGCCAGCAGGCGAACCGACAATGAGCAGTTCTTC. Amino acid sequence: CASRRTDNEQFF.